This entry is about one T cell receptor (beta chain). V lost 6 bases and J lost 8; bases outside the gene matches: 9. CDR1 and CDR2 (germline): SNHLY, FYNNEI. This CDR3 has 13 amino acids. TCRdb re-called the RT-PCR reads with MiXCR, one entry per CDR3 protein. The sample has about 680,000 distinct CDR3 sequences, approximately 15% seen once. The TCR sequence derives from a female donor in good health, serving as a healthy control. J is TRBJ1-2 and V is TRBV2; 7 positions agree with TRBD1. The sample consisted of memory CD4+ T cells from blood. For the CDR3, the DNA is TGTGCCAGCAGACTCGGACAGGTCCAGGGCTACACCTTC. As protein: CASRLGQVQGYTF.